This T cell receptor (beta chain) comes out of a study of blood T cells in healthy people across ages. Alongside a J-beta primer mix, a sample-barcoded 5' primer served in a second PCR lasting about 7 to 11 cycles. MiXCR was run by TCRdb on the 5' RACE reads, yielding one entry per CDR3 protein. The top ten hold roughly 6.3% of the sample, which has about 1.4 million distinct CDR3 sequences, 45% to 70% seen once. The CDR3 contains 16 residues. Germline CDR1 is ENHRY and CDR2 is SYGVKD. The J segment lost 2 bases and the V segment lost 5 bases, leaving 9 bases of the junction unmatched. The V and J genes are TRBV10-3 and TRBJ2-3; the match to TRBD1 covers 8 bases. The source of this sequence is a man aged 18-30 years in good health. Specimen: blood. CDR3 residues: CAISPGQGGITDTQYF. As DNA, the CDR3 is TGTGCCATCAGTCCTGGACAGGGTGGGATCACAGATACGCAGTATTTT.